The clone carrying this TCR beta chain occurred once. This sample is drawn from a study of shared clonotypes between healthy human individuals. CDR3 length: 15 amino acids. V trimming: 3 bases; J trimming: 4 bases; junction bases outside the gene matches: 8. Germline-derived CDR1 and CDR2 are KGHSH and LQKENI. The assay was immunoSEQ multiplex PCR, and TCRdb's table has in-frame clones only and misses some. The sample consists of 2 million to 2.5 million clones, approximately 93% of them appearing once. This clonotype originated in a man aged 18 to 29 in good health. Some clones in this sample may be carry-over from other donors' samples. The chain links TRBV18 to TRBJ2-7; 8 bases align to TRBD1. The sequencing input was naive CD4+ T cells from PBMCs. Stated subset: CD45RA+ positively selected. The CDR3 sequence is CASSPSRGRDYEQYF. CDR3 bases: TGTGCCAGCTCACCCTCCAGGGGGCGTGATTACGAGCAGTACTTC.